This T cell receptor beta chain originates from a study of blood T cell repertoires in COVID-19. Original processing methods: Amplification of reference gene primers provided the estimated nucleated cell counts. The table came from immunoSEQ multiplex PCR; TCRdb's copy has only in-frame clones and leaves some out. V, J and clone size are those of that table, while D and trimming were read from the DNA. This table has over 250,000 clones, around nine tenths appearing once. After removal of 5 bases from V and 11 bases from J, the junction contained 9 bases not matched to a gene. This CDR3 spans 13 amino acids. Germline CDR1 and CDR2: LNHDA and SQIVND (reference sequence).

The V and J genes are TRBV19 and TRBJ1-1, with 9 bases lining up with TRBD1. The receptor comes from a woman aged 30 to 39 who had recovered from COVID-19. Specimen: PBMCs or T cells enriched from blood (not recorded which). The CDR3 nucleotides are TGTGCCAGTAGTCTCGCGGGGGACAGGGAGGCTTTCTTT. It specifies CASSLAGDREAFF.